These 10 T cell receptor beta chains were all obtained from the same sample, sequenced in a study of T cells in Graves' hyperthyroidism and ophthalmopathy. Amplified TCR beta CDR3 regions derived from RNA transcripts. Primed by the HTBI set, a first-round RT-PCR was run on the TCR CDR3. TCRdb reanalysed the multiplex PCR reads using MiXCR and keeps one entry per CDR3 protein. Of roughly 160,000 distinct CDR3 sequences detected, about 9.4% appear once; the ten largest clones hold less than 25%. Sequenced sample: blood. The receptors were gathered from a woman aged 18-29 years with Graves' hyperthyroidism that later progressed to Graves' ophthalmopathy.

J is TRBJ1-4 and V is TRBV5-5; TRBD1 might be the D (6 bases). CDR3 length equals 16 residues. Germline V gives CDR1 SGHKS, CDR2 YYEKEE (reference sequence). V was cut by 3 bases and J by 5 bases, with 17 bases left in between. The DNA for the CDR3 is TGTGCCAGCAGCTGGGCCTTAACAGGGATGAATGAAAAACTGTTTTTT. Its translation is CASSWALTGMNEKLFF.

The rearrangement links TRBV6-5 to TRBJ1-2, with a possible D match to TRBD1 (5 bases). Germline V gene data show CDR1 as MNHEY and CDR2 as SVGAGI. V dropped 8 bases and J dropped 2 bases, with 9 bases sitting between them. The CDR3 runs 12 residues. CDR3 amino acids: CASLAGNYGYTF. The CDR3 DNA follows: TGTGCCAGCCTGGCAGGGAACTATGGCTACACCTTC.

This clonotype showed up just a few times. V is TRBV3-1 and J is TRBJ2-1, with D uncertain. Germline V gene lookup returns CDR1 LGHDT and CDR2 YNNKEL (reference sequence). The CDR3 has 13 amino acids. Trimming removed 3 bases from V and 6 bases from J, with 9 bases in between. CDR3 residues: CASSHSPLNEQFF. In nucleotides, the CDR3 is TGTGCCAGCAGCCACTCTCCCCTCAATGAGCAGTTCTTC.

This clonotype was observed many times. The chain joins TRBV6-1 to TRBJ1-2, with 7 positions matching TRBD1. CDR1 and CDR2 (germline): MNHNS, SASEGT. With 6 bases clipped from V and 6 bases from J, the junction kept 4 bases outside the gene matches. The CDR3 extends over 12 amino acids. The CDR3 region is CASRTGSNGYTF. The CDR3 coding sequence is TGTGCCAGCAGGACAGGGTCAAATGGCTACACCTTC.

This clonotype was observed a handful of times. The CDR3 coding sequence is TGCGCCAGCAGCCCTACAGGAGGCCAGCCCGACTATGGCTACACCTTC. It encodes CASSPTGGQPDYGYTF. The chain couples TRBV4-1 to TRBJ1-2; D possibly corresponds to TRBD1 (5 bases). This CDR3 has 16 residues. Deletions cut 4 bases from V and 3 bases from J, with 18 bases between. Germline CDR1 is MGHRA and CDR2 is YSYEKL.

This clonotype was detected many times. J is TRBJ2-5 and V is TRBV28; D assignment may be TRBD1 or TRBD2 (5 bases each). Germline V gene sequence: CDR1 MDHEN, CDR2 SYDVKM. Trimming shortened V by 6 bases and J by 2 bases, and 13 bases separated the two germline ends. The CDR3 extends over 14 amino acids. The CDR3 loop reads CASRRRERQETQYF. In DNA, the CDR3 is TGTGCCAGCAGGCGCAGGGAGAGGCAAGAGACCCAGTACTTC. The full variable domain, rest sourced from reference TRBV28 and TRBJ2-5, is DVKVTQSSRYLVKRTGEKVFLECVQDMDHENMFWYRQDPGLGLRLIYFSYDVKMKEKGDIPEGYSVSREKKERFSLILESASTNQTSMYLCASRRRERQETQYFGPGTRLLVL.

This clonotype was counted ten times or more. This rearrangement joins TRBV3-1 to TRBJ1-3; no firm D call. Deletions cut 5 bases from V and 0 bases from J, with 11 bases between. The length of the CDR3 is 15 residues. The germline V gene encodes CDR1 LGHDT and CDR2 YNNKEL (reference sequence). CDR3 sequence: CASSLGPHSGNTIYF. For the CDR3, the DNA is TGTGCCAGCAGCTTAGGACCCCACTCTGGAAACACCATATATTTT.

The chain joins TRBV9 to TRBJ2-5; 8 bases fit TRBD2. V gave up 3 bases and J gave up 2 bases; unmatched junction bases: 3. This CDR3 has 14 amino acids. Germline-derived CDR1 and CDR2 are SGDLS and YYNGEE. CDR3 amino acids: CASSGLATQETQYF. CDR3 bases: TGTGCCAGCAGCGGACTAGCGACTCAAGAGACCCAGTACTTC. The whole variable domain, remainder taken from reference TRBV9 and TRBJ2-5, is DSGVTQTPKHLITATGQRVTLRCSPRSGDLSVYWYQQSLDQGLQFLIQYYNGEERAKGNILERFSAQQFPDLHSELNLSSLELGDSALYFCASSGLATQETQYFGPGTRLLVL.

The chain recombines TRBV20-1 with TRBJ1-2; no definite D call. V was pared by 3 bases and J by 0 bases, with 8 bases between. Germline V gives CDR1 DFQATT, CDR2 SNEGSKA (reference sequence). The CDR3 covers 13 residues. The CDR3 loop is CSASDGPNYGYTF. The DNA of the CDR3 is TGCAGTGCTAGCGACGGCCCTAACTATGGCTACACCTTC.

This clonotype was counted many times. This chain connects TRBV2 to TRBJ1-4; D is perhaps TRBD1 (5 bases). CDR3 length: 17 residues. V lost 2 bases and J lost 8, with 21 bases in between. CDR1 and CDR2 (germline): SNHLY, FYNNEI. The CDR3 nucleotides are TGTGCCAGCAGTGAAACAAGAGGGGCAGCACTAACGGAAAAACTGTTTTTT. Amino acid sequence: CASSETRGAALTEKLFF.